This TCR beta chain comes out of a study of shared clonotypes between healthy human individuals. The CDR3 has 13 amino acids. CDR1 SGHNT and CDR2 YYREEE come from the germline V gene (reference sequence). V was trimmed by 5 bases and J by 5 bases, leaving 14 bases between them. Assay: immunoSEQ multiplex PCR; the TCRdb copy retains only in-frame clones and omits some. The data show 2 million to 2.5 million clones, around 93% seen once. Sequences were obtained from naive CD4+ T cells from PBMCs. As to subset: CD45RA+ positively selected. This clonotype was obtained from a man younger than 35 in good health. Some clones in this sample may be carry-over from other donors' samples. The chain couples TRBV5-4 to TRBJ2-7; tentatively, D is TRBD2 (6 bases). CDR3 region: CASSPRDSNEQYF. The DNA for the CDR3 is TGTGCCAGCAGTCCTCGGGACTCGAACGAGCAGTACTTC.